A single sample gave rise to the 10 T cell receptor beta chains below, sequenced in a study. Treg sorting used a CD4+CD25+CD127-/low gate. TCRdb reprocessed the 5' RACE reads with MiXCR, giving one entry per CDR3 protein. Here the sample spans roughly 45,000 distinct CDR3 sequences, 20% to 25% being singletons. The sequenced sample consisted of Tregs sorted from a lymph node. These receptors all stem from a female donor with breast cancer.

This clonotype was counted at least ten times. The chain has TRBV28 and TRBJ1-5; a weak D match, TRBD1 (5 bases). This CDR3 is built from 13 residues. V shed 6 bases and J shed 15 bases, with 21 bases lying between them. The germline gives CDR1 MDHEN, CDR2 SYDVKM. The CDR3 loop reads CASRKAGQSFGHF. CDR3 in DNA: TGTGCCAGCAGAAAGGCCGGACAATCGTTTGGGCATTTT.

This clonotype was picked up many times. The genes are TRBV5-1 and TRBJ2-5; tentative D call: TRBD1 (6 bases). The V gene's germline CDR1 is SGHRS and CDR2 YFSETQ. V was shortened by 5 bases and J by 1 base, with 15 bases between the two germline ends. The CDR3 totals 15 residues. The CDR3 region is CASSRGQSGQETQYF. The CDR3 nucleotides are TGCGCCAGCAGTCGCGGACAGTCGGGCCAAGAGACCCAGTACTTC.

This clonotype was found a few times. This may stem from a read error, because a much larger clone lies one nucleotide away. The J gene is TRBJ1-6, the V gene TRBV20-1; a possible D gene is TRBD1 (5 bases). The CDR3 loop spans 16 amino acids. Per the germline V gene, CDR1 is DFQATT and CDR2 is SNEGSKA (reference sequence). V shed 5 bases and J shed 5 bases, with 19 bases lying between them. CDR3 nucleotides: TGCAGTGCTGGTCCCCGGGACCGACCCCATAATTCACCCCTCCACTTT. It yields the protein CSAGPRDRPHNSPLHF.

This clonotype was detected many times. This rearrangement joins TRBV12-3 or TRBV12-4 to TRBJ1-2; 7 bases are a match to TRBD1. This CDR3 region has 14 residues. The ends lost 5 bases at V and 2 bases at J; junction bases unmatched: 5. This chain's CDR3 is CASSAQQGNYGYTF. CDR3 sequence (DNA): TGTGCCAGCAGTGCCCAACAGGGGAACTATGGCTACACCTTC.

This clonotype came up many times. This chain joins TRBV5-1 and TRBJ2-1; 12 nucleotides match TRBD2. CDR1 and CDR2 (germline): SGHRS, YFSETQ. V was clipped by 4 bases and J by 0 bases; unmatched bases: 2. The CDR3 spans 16 residues. CDR3 loop: CASSLLAGGSYNEQFF. The CDR3 region has the DNA TGCGCCAGCAGCCTACTAGCGGGAGGCTCCTACAATGAGCAGTTCTTC.

The chain joins TRBV20-1 to TRBJ2-5; no clear D. The CDR3 consists of 14 residues. Looked up from germline, CDR1 is DFQATT and CDR2 is SNEGSKA (reference sequence). V was cut by 0 bases and J by 2 bases, with 10 bases left in between. The CDR3 is CSARDMNTQETQYF. The CDR3, as DNA: TGCAGTGCTAGAGATATGAATACGCAAGAGACCCAGTACTTC.

This clonotype was recorded a few times. The rearrangement joins TRBV27 to TRBJ2-7, with D perhaps being TRBD1 or TRBD2 (6 bases each). This CDR3 spans 13 amino acids. Germline lookup yields CDR1 MNHEY and CDR2 SMNVEV (reference sequence). The V gene lost 3 bases and the J gene lost 5 bases, with 11 bases spanning the gap. This CDR3 is CASSFRGRDEQYF. The CDR3 coding sequence is TGTGCCAGCAGTTTCCGGGGGCGCGACGAGCAGTACTTC.

As concerns this clonotype: One base away lies a much larger clone, so this may be a sequencing read error. CDR3 nucleotides: TGTGCCAGCAGGCTTACGTCAGGGGGGATATACGAGCAGTACTTC. This translates into CASRLTSGGIYEQYF. The V gene is TRBV27, the J gene TRBJ2-7, with D possibly TRBD1 on 7 matching bases. The CDR3 is made up of 15 amino acids. The V gene lost 6 bases and the J gene lost 4 bases, with 19 bases spanning the gap. The germline gives CDR1 MNHEY, CDR2 SMNVEV (reference sequence).

The V and J genes are TRBV2 and TRBJ1-2; possible D gene TRBD1, 5 bases. Trimming cost V 0 bases and J 6 bases, with 8 bases left between them. Germline assignment: CDR1 SNHLY and CDR2 FYNNEI. The CDR3 consists of 13 residues. CDR3 in DNA: TGTGCCAGCAGTGAAGCGACAGCCCATGGCTACACCTTC. Translating it yields CASSEATAHGYTF. Using reference TRBV2 and TRBJ1-2 for the parts outside the CDR3, the full variable domain is EPEVTQTPSHQVTQMGQEVILRCVPISNHLYFYWYRQILGQKVEFLVSFYNNEISEKSEIFDDQFSVERPDGSNFTLKIRSTKLEDSAMYFCASSEATAHGYTFGSGTRLTVV.

This clonotype was counted at least ten times. The chain has TRBV6-5 and TRBJ1-1; 7 nucleotides agree with TRBD1. The CDR3 runs to 13 residues. CDR1 MNHEY and CDR2 SVGAGI come from the germline V gene. The V segment lost 8 bases and the J segment 4 bases; nucleotides outside the gene matches: 7. The CDR3 sequence is CASGSGGLTEAFF. CDR3 in DNA: TGTGCCAGCGGCTCAGGGGGGCTCACTGAAGCTTTCTTT.